A selection of T cell receptor beta chains follows, all from one sample in a study of OX40 agonist ivuxolimab in advanced cancers. Clones were sequenced by immunoSEQ multiplex PCR, and TCRdb holds only the in-frame ones, with some missing. The data contain fewer than 65,000 clones, 79% of them singletons. The sample in question was CD4+ or CD8+ T cells sorted from blood, obtained in a trial of the OX40 agonist ivuxolimab. Receptors originate from an adult with an advanced solid tumor such as melanoma, head and neck, liver or kidney cancer. The CDR3 runs from the conserved cysteine through the conserved F or W. The D gene is left open where the match is weak. Clone size is given for some rows only: seen once, a few or many times, or a class if the clone is expanded.

j_call d_call clone_size v_call cdr3_aa cdr3_nt
TRBJ1-5 - - TRBV6-6 CASSFRGQPQHF TGTGCCAGCAGTTTCAGGGGTCAGCCCCAGCATTTT
TRBJ1-4 - - TRBV7-9 CASNLGLSFLFF TGTGCCAGCAACTTGGGGCTAAGTTTCCTGTTTTTT
TRBJ2-7 TRBD1 - TRBV7-2 CASSEKQGTTYEQYF TGTGCCAGCAGCGAAAAACAGGGGACCACCTACGAGCAGTACTTC
TRBJ1-2 - - TRBV19 CASTFWAGRDGYTF TGTGCCAGTACTTTTTGGGCAGGGAGGGATGGCTACACCTTC
TRBJ1-5 - - TRBV10-3 CAISETGPMQHF TGTGCCATCAGTGAGACCGGACCTATGCAGCATTTT
TRBJ2-7 TRBD2 - TRBV30 CAWSALAGGYEQYF TGTGCCTGGAGTGCACTAGCGGGAGGTTACGAGCAGTACTTC
TRBJ1-2 - - TRBV5-5 CASTPISGVDGYTF TGTGCCAGCACCCCGATTTCGGGCGTTGATGGCTACACCTTC
TRBJ1-3 - - TRBV11-1 CASTEDGWLSGNTIYF TGTGCCAGCACCGAGGACGGCTGGCTCTCTGGAAACACCATATATTTT
TRBJ2-7 - - TRBV6-6 CASSSPDQSGDYEQYF TGTGCCAGCAGTTCCCCGGACCAATCCGGGGATTACGAGCAGTACTTC
TRBJ2-3 TRBD2 - TRBV5-4 CASSGGGADTQYF TGTGCCAGCTCAGGCGGGGGGGCGGATACGCAGTATTTT
TRBJ1-1 - few TRBV7-2 CASSLDRVTEAFF TGTGCCAGCAGCTTAGACAGGGTCACTGAAGCTTTCTTT
TRBJ1-2 TRBD1 few TRBV7-9 CASSPGTANYGYTF TGTGCCAGCAGCCCCGGGACAGCGAACTATGGCTACACCTTC
TRBJ1-1 TRBD1 - TRBV2 CASSARQGDGGTEAFF TGTGCCAGCAGCGCGAGACAGGGCGATGGCGGCACTGAAGCTTTCTTT
TRBJ2-2 - - TRBV7-9 CASSSTVWTTANTGELFF TGTGCCAGCAGCTCGACCGTCTGGACAACAGCGAACACCGGGGAGCTGTTTTTT
TRBJ2-3 TRBD1 - TRBV19 CASSFSGTGMTDTQYF TGTGCCAGTAGTTTCTCGGGGACAGGGATGACAGATACGCAGTATTTT